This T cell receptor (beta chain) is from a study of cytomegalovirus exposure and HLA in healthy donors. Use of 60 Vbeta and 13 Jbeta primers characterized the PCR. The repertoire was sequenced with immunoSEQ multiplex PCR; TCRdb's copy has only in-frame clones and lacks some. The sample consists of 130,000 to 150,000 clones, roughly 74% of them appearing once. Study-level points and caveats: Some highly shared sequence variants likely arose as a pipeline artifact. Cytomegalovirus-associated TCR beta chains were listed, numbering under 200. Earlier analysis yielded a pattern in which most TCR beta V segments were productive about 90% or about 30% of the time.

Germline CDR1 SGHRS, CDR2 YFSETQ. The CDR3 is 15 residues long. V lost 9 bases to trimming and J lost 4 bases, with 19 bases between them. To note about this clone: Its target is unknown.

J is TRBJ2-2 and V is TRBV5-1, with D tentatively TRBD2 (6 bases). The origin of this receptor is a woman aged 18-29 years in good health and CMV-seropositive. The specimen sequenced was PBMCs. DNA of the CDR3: TGCGCCACCCACCGGGGGAGCTCCGGCACCGGGGAGCTGTTTTTT. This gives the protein CATHRGSSGTGELFF.